This T cell receptor (beta chain) comes out of a study of CD8+ T cells in alopecia areata. Study background: Patients in the treated group were given tofacitinib by mouth, 5 to 10 mg twice a day. Findings and caveats of the study: Normal scalp had lower clonality than lesional scalp, with alopecia totalis/universalis lesions showing this most strongly.

In regard to this clone: Its antigen is not identified.

Extraction of RNA preceded its reverse transcription into cDNA, which served as the sequencing template. TCRdb's table, derived via immunoSEQ multiplex PCR, lists solely in-frame clones and lacks some. The table records 160,000 or so clones, about 50% of them present only once. From germline, CDR1 is SGHDN and CDR2 FVKESK. The CDR3 totals 13 residues. V dropped 1 base and J dropped 5 bases, with 9 bases sitting between them. Obtained from alopecia areata patients were lesional scalp punch biopsies along with peripheral blood. The clonotype originates from a human donor with alopecia areata. The J gene is TRBJ2-7, the V gene TRBV14, with no clear D. The sequenced sample was CD8+ T cells sorted from blood, obtained at week 0. The CDR3 sequence: CASSQVDWDEQYF. In nucleotides, the CDR3 is TGTGCCAGCAGCCAAGTCGATTGGGACGAGCAGTACTTC.